A single sample is the source of the 14 T cell receptor beta chains below, sequenced in a study of T cell changes during pregnancy in multiple sclerosis. Method: immunoSEQ multiplex PCR; TCRdb's copy keeps in-frame clones and lacks some. The sample carries some 59,000 clones, more than 75% recorded once. Here the sequenced sample was peripheral blood, taken in the second trimester of pregnancy. These receptor sequences come from a female donor with multiple sclerosis, enrolled in a pregnancy study.

The chain employs TRBV9 and TRBJ2-2; 9 nucleotides agree with TRBD1. The CDR3 spans 17 residues. The germline CDR1 and CDR2 sequences are SGDLS and YYNGEE. V was pared by 3 bases and J by 3 bases, with 9 bases of the junction left unmatched. The CDR3 DNA reads as TGTGCCAGCAGCGCGTCTGTGGACAGGGGCGACACCGGGGAGCTGTTTTTT. It is translated as CASSASVDRGDTGELFF.

CDR3 loop: CASSVYSQNSPLHF. DNA for the CDR3: TGTGCCAGCAGCGTCTACAGCCAGAATTCACCCCTCCACTTT. The chain has TRBV9 and TRBJ1-6; unclear D gene. V was shortened by 2 bases and J by 7 bases, with 10 bases between the two germline ends. The CDR3 runs to 14 residues. The germline V gene has CDR1 SGDLS and CDR2 YYNGEE. Full variable domain (remainder filled in from reference TRBV9 and TRBJ1-6): DSGVTQTPKHLITATGQRVTLRCSPRSGDLSVYWYQQSLDQGLQFLIQYYNGEERAKGNILERFSAQQFPDLHSELNLSSLELGDSALYFCASSVYSQNSPLHFGNGTRLTVT.

The CDR3 sequence is CASSTDRVGTEAFF. CDR3 coding DNA: TGTGCCAGCAGCACAGACAGGGTTGGGACTGAAGCTTTCTTT. This chain links TRBV13 with TRBJ1-1, with 7 bases identical to TRBD1. V was pared by 5 bases and J by 5 bases, with 8 bases of the junction left unmatched. CDR3 length: 14 amino acids. CDR1 and CDR2 (germline): PRHDT, FYEKMQ (reference sequence).

The chain is built from TRBV19 and TRBJ2-2; TRBD2 matches 7 bases. CDR1 and CDR2 (germline): LNHDA, SQIVND (reference sequence). Losses at the gene ends were 6 bases for V and 7 bases for J; bases not matched to a gene: 8. The CDR3 extends over 14 amino acids. This CDR3 is CASREIAGLGELFF. DNA of the CDR3: TGTGCCAGTAGGGAGATAGCGGGCCTCGGGGAGCTGTTTTTT.

The chain links TRBV7-6 to TRBJ1-2; TRBD1 matches at 8 bases. Germline V gene sequence: CDR1 SGHVS, CDR2 FNYEAQ. The CDR3 length is 18 residues. The junction had 10 bases not matched to a gene; V was cut back by 1 base and J by 0 bases. This chain's CDR3 is CASSLERAGGAANYGYTF. DNA of the CDR3: TGTGCCAGCAGCTTAGAGCGGGCAGGGGGCGCAGCTAACTATGGCTACACCTTC. Looking up the rest from reference TRBV7-6 and TRBJ1-2 gives the full variable domain: GAGVSQSPRYKVTKRGQDVALRCDPISGHVSLYWYRQALGQGPEFLTYFNYEAQQDKSGLPNDRFSAERPEGSISTLTIQRTEQRDSAMYRCASSLERAGGAANYGYTFGSGTRLTVV.

The rearrangement uses TRBV5-1 and TRBJ2-3; 7 nucleotides match TRBD1. Looked up from germline, CDR1 is SGHRS and CDR2 is YFSETQ. This CDR3 has 15 amino acids. The trim removed 4 bases at V and 5 bases at J, leaving 10 bases unmatched. The CDR3: CASSPGQVGRDTQYF. The CDR3 DNA follows: TGCGCCAGCAGCCCTGGACAGGTTGGGAGAGATACGCAGTATTTT.

This clone was detected once. This chain joins TRBV9 and TRBJ2-7; no clear D. Trimming removed 0 bases from V and 3 bases from J, with 10 bases in between. The germline gives CDR1 SGDLS, CDR2 YYNGEE. The CDR3 spans 14 residues. The CDR3, as DNA: TGTGCCAGCAGCGTAGGGGCAGGCAACTACGAGCAGTACTTC. It yields the protein CASSVGAGNYEQYF.

The chain joins TRBV5-1 to TRBJ2-3; TRBD2 agrees at 8 bases. The CDR3 runs 15 residues. With 3 bases clipped from V and 2 bases from J, the junction kept 5 bases outside the gene matches. Germline CDR1 reads SGHRS; CDR2 reads YFSETQ. The CDR3 spells CASSYVAGPTDTQYF. The CDR3 DNA reads as TGCGCCAGCAGCTACGTAGCGGGGCCCACAGATACGCAGTATTTT.

The table lists this clone with a count of one. V and J are TRBV2 and TRBJ2-3, with D possibly matching TRBD1 (5 bases). Trimming took off 5 bases at V and 2 bases at J, with 11 bases between the two ends. This CDR3 has 14 residues. Germline V gives CDR1 SNHLY, CDR2 FYNNEI. The CDR3 loop is CASSYAGPTDTQYF. The CDR3 coding sequence is TGTGCCAGCAGTTACGCAGGGCCCACAGATACGCAGTATTTT.

V is TRBV27 and J is TRBJ2-5; 9 bases are shared with TRBD1. V was clipped by 7 bases and J by 2 bases; unmatched bases: 8. CDR3 length equals 15 residues. Germline V lookup: CDR1 MNHEY, CDR2 SMNVEV (reference sequence). DNA of the CDR3: TGTGCCAGCAATAAAGTGGACAGGGGACAAGAGACCCAGTACTTC. It translates to CASNKVDRGQETQYF.

The rearrangement uses TRBV5-1 and TRBJ1-2; TRBD1 matches at 10 bases. CDR1 and CDR2 from the germline V gene are SGHRS and YFSETQ. The V segment lost 3 bases and the J segment 6 bases; nucleotides outside the gene matches: 2. This CDR3 comprises 13 residues. CDR3 amino acids: CASSWGTGDGYTF. The CDR3 DNA follows: TGCGCCAGCAGCTGGGGGACAGGGGATGGCTACACCTTC. The variable domain in full, with the rest retrieved from reference TRBV5-1 and TRBJ1-2, is KAGVTQTPRYLIKTRGQQVTLSCSPISGHRSVSWYQQTPGQGLQFLFEYFSETQRNKGNFPGRFSGRQFSNSRSEMNVSTLELGDSALYLCASSWGTGDGYTFGSGTRLTVV.

The V call is TRBV28, the J call TRBJ1-2, with D possibly TRBD1 on 6 matching bases. The CDR3 extends over 15 amino acids. In germline, CDR1 is MDHEN, CDR2 SYDVKM. With 6 bases removed from V and 8 bases from J, the gap between germline ends came to 22 bases. CDR3 coding DNA: TGTGCCAGCAGGCCAGGCTCACAGGGCCCGGGGGGCTACACCTTC. Translated, it gives CASRPGSQGPGGYTF.

The rearrangement joins TRBV10-3 to TRBJ1-1; TRBD1 matches 11 bases. The trim removed 5 bases at V and 4 bases at J, leaving 3 bases unmatched. CDR3 size: 14 residues. From germline, CDR1 is ENHRY and CDR2 SYGVKD. CDR3 DNA sequence: TGTGCCATCAGTAAGGACAGGGGGCTCACTGAAGCTTTCTTT. Translating gives CAISKDRGLTEAFF.

The V and J genes are TRBV5-1 and TRBJ2-2; 12 bases map to TRBD1. The germline V gene encodes CDR1 SGHRS and CDR2 YFSETQ. With 4 bases clipped from V and 3 bases from J, the junction kept 16 bases outside the gene matches. CDR3 length: 20 residues. The CDR3, as DNA: TGCGCCAGCAGCCGCGGATTCCGGGACAGGGGGCGACGGGACACCGGGGAGCTGTTTTTT. Protein sequence: CASSRGFRDRGRRDTGELFF.